A selection of T cell receptor beta chains follows, all from one sample in a study of vaccination effects on CD4 cells after COVID-19. Method: immunoSEQ multiplex PCR; TCRdb's copy keeps in-frame clones and lacks some. The sample has 55,000 or so clones, roughly 77% seen once. Their cognate antigens are unknown. Sequencing used CD4+ T cells from PBMCs cultured with HIV peptides, obtained before COVID-19 vaccination. These TCRs come from a human donor who had a prior SARS-CoV-2 infection. The CDR3 runs from the conserved cysteine through the conserved F or W. A D gene is named only where the DNA matches it firmly. For some rows the clone size is stated as once, few or many, or as a class when expanded; others skip it.

>TRBJ2-7|TRBD2|.|TRBV14
TGTGCCAGCAGCCAAGGCGTACTAGCGGGAGGCCCCTATCCGCCATACGAGCAGTACTTC
CASSQGVLAGGPYPPYEQYF
>TRBJ2-7|TRBD2|.|TRBV6-5
TGTGCCAGCAGGACTAGCTCCCACTACGAGCAGTACTTC
CASRTSSHYEQYF
>TRBJ1-1|.|.|TRBV3-1/TRBV3-2
TGTGCCAGCAGCCAAGCGGGACGGGGGGCTGAAGCTTTCTTT
CASSQAGRGAEAFF
>TRBJ2-1|TRBD2|once|TRBV11-2
TGTGCCAGCATCAAAGCTCGGGAGGGGAACAATGAGCAGTTCTTC
CASIKAREGNNEQFF
>TRBJ2-3|.|.|TRBV10-3
TGTGCCATCAGATTTTTACAGGGAGGAACGCAGTATTTT
CAIRFLQGGTQYF
>TRBJ1-1|.|.|TRBV7-8
TGTGCCAGCAGCTTGGGGTGGGACACTGAAGCTTTCTTT
CASSLGWDTEAFF
>TRBJ2-7|.|.|TRBV4-2
TGTGCCAGCAGCCAACCCGACAGGTACGAGCAGTACTTC
CASSQPDRYEQYF
>TRBJ1-6|.|.|TRBV4-1
TGCGCCAGCAGCCAAGATGTCACAGGCCAAAATTCACCCCTCCACTTT
CASSQDVTGQNSPLHF
>TRBJ2-7|TRBD1|few|TRBV19
TGTGCCAGTAGTGTGGGGACAGGGCCCTACGAGCAGTACTTC
CASSVGTGPYEQYF
>TRBJ2-3|.|.|TRBV5-4
TGTGCCAGCAGCTTACAGGGGGGGGGTTTTAATACGCAGTATTTT
CASSLQGGGFNTQYF
>TRBJ2-2|TRBD1|.|TRBV5-1
TGCGCCAGTGCTCTGACAGGGGGCTACACCGGGGAGCTGTTTTTT
CASALTGGYTGELFF
>TRBJ2-1|TRBD2|few|TRBV7-9
TGTGCCAGCAGCTTCAGTCTAGCGGGAGGGCCAAGCTCCTACAATGAGCAGTTCTTC
CASSFSLAGGPSSYNEQFF
>TRBJ2-7|.|once|TRBV5-1
TGCGCCAGCAGCCCGGGACTCTACTACGAGCAGTACTTC
CASSPGLYYEQYF
>TRBJ2-2|.|.|TRBV27
TGTGCCAGCAGTTCGCGGACCAGTACCGGGGAGCTGTTTTTT
CASSSRTSTGELFF
>TRBJ1-1|.|.|TRBV5-1
TGCGCCAGCAGCTTGTATACGGGGGGCACTGAAGCTTTCTTT
CASSLYTGGTEAFF
>TRBJ2-1|TRBD2|few|TRBV5-6
TGTGCCAGCAGCTTGGCCCTTGGGACTAGTCTCGATGAGCAGTTCTTC
CASSLALGTSLDEQFF
>TRBJ1-5|TRBD1|.|TRBV5-5
TGTGCCAGCAGCCATACGGGACAGTCGAGTACGGGCAATCAGCCCCAGCATTTT
CASSHTGQSSTGNQPQHF
>TRBJ2-1|TRBD2|.|TRBV5-1
TGCGCCAGCAGCGCGGGACTAGCGGGGGGGTTTGAGCAGTTCTTC
CASSAGLAGGFEQFF
>TRBJ2-1|TRBD2|.|TRBV7-3
TGTGCCAGCAGCCGGGGGGGCCACTACAATGAGCAGTTCTTC
CASSRGGHYNEQFF